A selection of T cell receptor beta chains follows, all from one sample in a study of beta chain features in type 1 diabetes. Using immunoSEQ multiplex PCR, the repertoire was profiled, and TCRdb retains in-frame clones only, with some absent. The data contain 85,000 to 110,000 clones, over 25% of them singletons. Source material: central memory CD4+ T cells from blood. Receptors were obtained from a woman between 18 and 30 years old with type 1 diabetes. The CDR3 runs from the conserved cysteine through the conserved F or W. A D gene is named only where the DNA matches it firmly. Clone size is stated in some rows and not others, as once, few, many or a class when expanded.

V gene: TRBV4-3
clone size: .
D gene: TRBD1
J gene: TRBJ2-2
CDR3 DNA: TGCGCCAGCAGCCAATCTCGACAGGGGCTTCGGGGGGAGCTGTTTTTT
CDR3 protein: CASSQSRQGLRGELFF

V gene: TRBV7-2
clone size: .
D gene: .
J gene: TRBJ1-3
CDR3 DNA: TGTGCCAGCAGCTTGGGGGGTATCGCTGGAAACACCATATATTTT
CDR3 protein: CASSLGGIAGNTIYF

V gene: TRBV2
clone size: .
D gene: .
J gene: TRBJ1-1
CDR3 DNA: TGTGCCAGCAGTGCTTCGAACACTGAAGCTTTCTTT
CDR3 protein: CASSASNTEAFF

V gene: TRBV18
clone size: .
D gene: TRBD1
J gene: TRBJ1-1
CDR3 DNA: TGTGCCAGCTCACCACCTTCCGGACAGGGGCACAAAGCTTTCTTT
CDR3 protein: CASSPPSGQGHKAFF

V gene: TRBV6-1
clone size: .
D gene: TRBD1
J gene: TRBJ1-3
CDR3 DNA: TGTGCCAGCAGTGTGGACAGGGGGCGGAACACCATATATTTT
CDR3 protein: CASSVDRGRNTIYF

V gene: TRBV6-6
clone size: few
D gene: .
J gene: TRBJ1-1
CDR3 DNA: TGTGCCAGCAGTTACGGAGGAGGAGGTGAAGCTTTCTTT
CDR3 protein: CASSYGGGGEAFF

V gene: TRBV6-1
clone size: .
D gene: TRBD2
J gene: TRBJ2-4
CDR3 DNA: TGTGCCAGCAGTGATAGGGCGGGAGGGGACATTCAGTACTTC
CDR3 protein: CASSDRAGGDIQYF

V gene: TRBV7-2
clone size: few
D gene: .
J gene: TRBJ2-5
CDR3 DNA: TGTGCCAGCAGCTTTCGGAGACTAGTGGGAGAGACCCAGTACTTC
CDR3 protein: CASSFRRLVGETQYF

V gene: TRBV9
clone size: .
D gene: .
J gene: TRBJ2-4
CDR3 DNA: TGTGCCAGCAGCGTAGGGCCGGGACTCACTAACGCCAAAAACATTCAGTACTTC
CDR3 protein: CASSVGPGLTNAKNIQYF

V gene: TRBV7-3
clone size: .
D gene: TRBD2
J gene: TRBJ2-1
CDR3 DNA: TGTGCCAGCAGCGCGACTAGCGGGAAGTTGGTTGAGCAGTTCTTC
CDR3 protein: CASSATSGKLVEQFF

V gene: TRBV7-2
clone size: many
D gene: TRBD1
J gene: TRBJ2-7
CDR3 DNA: TGTGCCAGCAGCCCGGACAGGGCCCATCACGAGCAGTACTTC
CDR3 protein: CASSPDRAHHEQYF

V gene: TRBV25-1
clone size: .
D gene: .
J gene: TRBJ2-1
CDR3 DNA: TGTGCCAGCAGTGAATTAGTAAGTGAGCAGTTCTTC
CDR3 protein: CASSELVSEQFF

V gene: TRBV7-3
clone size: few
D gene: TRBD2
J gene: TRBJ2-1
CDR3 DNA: TGTGCCAGCAGCGCCAGCGGGAGGGGTGGCAATGAGCAGTTCTTC
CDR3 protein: CASSASGRGGNEQFF

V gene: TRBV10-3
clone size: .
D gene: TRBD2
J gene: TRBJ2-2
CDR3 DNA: TGTGCCATCAGCGGGACTAGCGGGAGAGGAGGCGCCGGGGAGCTGTTTTTT
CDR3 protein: CAISGTSGRGGAGELFF

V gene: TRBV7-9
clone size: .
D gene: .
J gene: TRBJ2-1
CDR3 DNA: TGTGCCAGCAGCTTAGAGGTACAGGGTTTAAGGCAGTTCTTC
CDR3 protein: CASSLEVQGLRQFF

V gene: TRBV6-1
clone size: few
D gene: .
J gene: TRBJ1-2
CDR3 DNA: TGTGCCAGCAGTGCCTACAGCTATGGCTACACCTTC
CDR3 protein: CASSAYSYGYTF

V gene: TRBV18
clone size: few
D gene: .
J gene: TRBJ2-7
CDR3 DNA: TGTGCCAGCTCACCACCGGGGCAGCTAGAGCAGTACTTC
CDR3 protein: CASSPPGQLEQYF

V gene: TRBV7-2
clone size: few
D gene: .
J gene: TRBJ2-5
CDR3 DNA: TGTGCCAGCAGCCCAGACAGGTCTCAAGAGACCCAGTACTTC
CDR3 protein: CASSPDRSQETQYF

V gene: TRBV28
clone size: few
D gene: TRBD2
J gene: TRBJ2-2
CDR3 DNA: TGTGCCAGCAGTTGGGCTAGCGGGGCCGGGGAGCTGTTTTTT
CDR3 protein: CASSWASGAGELFF

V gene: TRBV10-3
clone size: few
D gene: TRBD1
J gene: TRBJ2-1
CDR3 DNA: TGTGCCATCCAGGAACAGGGGAGCTACAATGAGCAGTTCTTC
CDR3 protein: CAIQEQGSYNEQFF

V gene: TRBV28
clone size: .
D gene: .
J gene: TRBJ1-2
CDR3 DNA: TGTGCCAGCAGCGCCGACACCTATGGCTACACCTTC
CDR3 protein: CASSADTYGYTF

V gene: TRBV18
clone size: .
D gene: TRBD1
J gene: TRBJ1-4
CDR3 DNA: TGTGCCAGCTCACCAGCGGACAGGGAAAAACTGTTTTTT
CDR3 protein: CASSPADREKLFF

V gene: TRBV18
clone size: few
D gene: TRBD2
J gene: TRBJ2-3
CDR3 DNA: TGTGCCAGCTCACCCCGACTAGCAGAAGGCACAGATACGCAGTATTTT
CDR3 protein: CASSPRLAEGTDTQYF

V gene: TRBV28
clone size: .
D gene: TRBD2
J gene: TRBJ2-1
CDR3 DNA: TGTGCCAGCAGTCCACCGACTAGCGGAAAAGACAATGAGCAGTTCTTC
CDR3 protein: CASSPPTSGKDNEQFF

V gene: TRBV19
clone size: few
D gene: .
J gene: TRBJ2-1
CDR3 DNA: TGTGCCAGTAGTATACGGAGACCGGAGGAGCAGTTCTTC
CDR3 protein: CASSIRRPEEQFF

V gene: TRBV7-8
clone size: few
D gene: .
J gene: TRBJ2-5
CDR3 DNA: TGTGCCAGCAGCACCGACAGACAAGAGACCCAGTACTTC
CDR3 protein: CASSTDRQETQYF

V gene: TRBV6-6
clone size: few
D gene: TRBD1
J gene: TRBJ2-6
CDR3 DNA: TGTGCCAGCAGCCGGACAGGGGCAGGGGCCAACGTCCTGACTTTC
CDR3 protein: CASSRTGAGANVLTF

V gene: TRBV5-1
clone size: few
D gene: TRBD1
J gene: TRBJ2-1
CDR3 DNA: TGCGCCAGCAGCTCCGGACAGGGCGGATCCTACAATGAGCAGTTCTTC
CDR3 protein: CASSSGQGGSYNEQFF

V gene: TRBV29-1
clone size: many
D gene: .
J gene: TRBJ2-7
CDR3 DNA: TGCAGCGCGCCAGGCGGCCGGGGCGAGCAGTACTTC
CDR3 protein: CSAPGGRGEQYF

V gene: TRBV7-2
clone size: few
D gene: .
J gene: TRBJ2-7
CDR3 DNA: TGTGCCAGCAGCCCCCTCCGCGGGATGGGAGAGCAGTACTTC
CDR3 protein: CASSPLRGMGEQYF

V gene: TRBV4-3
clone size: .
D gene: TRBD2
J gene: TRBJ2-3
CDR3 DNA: TGCGCCAGCAGCCAGGCGGGAGGGAGCACAGATACGCAGTATTTT
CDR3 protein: CASSQAGGSTDTQYF

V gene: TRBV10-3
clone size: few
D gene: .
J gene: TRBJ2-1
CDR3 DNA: TGTGCCATCAAGGGGGTCGGAAGGGGTGAGCAGTTCTTC
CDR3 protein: CAIKGVGRGEQFF

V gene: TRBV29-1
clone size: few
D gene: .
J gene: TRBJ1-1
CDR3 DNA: TGCAGCGTTGAAGAACAGGGTGACACTGAAGCTTTCTTT
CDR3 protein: CSVEEQGDTEAFF

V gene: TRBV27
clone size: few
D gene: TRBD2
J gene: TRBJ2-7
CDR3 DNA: TGTGCTTTACGGGGGGAGGGAGGTCACGAGCAGTACTTC
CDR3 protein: CALRGEGGHEQYF

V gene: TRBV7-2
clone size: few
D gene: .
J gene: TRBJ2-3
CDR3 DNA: TGTGCCAGCAGCTTAGGTAGTCCAGATACGCAGTATTTT
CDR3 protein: CASSLGSPDTQYF

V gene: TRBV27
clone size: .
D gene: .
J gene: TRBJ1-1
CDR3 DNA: TGTGCCAGCAGTCCTCGAGACGGGAGGTTGGACACTGAAGCTTTCTTT
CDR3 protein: CASSPRDGRLDTEAFF

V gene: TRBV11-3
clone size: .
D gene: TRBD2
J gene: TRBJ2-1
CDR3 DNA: TGTGCCAGCAGCCTTTCCGACGGCGGGAGCTCCTACAATGAGCAGTTCTTC
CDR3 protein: CASSLSDGGSSYNEQFF

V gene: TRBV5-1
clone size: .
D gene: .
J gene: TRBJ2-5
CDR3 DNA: TGCGCCAGCACCACTGATTCACCGGGGACCCAGTACTTC
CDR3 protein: CASTTDSPGTQYF

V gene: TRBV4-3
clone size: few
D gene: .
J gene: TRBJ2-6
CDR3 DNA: TGCGCCAGCAGCCAAGATTACCAGGTTGGGGCCAACGTCCTGACTTTC
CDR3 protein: CASSQDYQVGANVLTF

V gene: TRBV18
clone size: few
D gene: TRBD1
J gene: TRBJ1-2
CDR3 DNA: TGTGCCAGCTCACCAACAGGGGACCAAGGAGGCTACACCTTC
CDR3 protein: CASSPTGDQGGYTF

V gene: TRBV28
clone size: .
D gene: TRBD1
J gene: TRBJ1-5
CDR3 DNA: TGTGCCAGCAGTTCAGGAGCAAACAGGGGAAGTCAGCCCCAGCATTTT
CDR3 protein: CASSSGANRGSQPQHF

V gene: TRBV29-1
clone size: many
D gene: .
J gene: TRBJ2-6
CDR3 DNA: TGCAGCGCCCGCTTAACAAAAAGACGGGACTCTGGGGCCAACGTCCTGACTTTC
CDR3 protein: CSARLTKRRDSGANVLTF

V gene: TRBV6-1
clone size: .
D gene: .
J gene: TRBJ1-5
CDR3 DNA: TGTGCCAGCAGTGACTTTAATCAGCCCCAGCATTTT
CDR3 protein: CASSDFNQPQHF